The present entry profiles one TCR beta chain with its context. What it binds is unknown. The repertoire was sequenced with immunoSEQ multiplex PCR; TCRdb's copy has only in-frame clones and lacks some. Of about 110,000 clones listed, over 80% are singletons. The sample is drawn from a study of CD4+ T cells in melanoma. With V trimmed by 0 bases and J by 4 bases, 7 bases remained unmatched. This CDR3 is 17 amino acids long. CDR1 MGHRA and CDR2 YSYEKL come from the germline V gene. Whole-study findings and limits: Diverse differentiation states were reported for melanoma neoantigen-specific CD4+ T cells.

The source of this sequence is a human donor with melanoma. The rearrangement uses TRBV4-1 and TRBJ2-5, with 11 bases that match TRBD2. The sample taken for sequencing was peripheral blood. The CDR3 loop reads CASSQDGSGGAGETQYF. CDR3 bases: TGCGCCAGCAGCCAAGATGGTAGCGGGGGGGCCGGAGAGACCCAGTACTTC.